This is a list of T cell receptor beta chains from one sample in a study of beta chain features in type 1 diabetes. TCRdb's copy holds only in-frame clones and misses some; the assay was immunoSEQ multiplex PCR. The top ten hold about 0.64% of the sample, which has some 350,000 clones, 8.5% to 10% seen once. Sequenced input: central memory CD4+ T cells from blood. These receptors all come from a man aged 25-45 years with type 1 diabetes. The CDR3 runs from the conserved cysteine through the conserved F or W. The order of the fields is CDR3 length, clone size, J gene, V gene, D gene, CDR3 DNA, CDR3 protein. D genes are given only for firm matches. Clone size, where shown, is once, few, many, or a class for clones that have expanded.

length: 13; size: many; J: TRBJ1-4; V: TRBV29-1; D: -; DNA: TGCAGCGTTGGCCGCGGTCCTAATGAAAAACTGTTTTTT; CDR3: CSVGRGPNEKLFF
length: 19; size: -; J: TRBJ2-1; V: TRBV21-1; D: -; DNA: TGTGCCAGCACCACCACCGGTCTAGCGGGAGTGGCGATCTACAATGAGCAGTTCTTC; CDR3: CASTTTGLAGVAIYNEQFF
length: 14; size: -; J: TRBJ2-2; V: TRBV6-1; D: -; DNA: TGTGCCAGCAGTTCCGCACAGGGTTCCGGGGAGCTGTTTTTT; CDR3: CASSSAQGSGELFF
length: 14; size: -; J: TRBJ1-1; V: TRBV28; D: TRBD1; DNA: TGTGCCAGCAGTCCGACAGGGGTGGTTACTGAAGCTTTCTTT; CDR3: CASSPTGVVTEAFF
length: 11; size: few; J: TRBJ1-2; V: TRBV20-1; D: -; DNA: TGCAGTGTCTCTTACCGGGATAGCTACACCTTC; CDR3: CSVSYRDSYTF
length: 14; size: -; J: TRBJ2-1; V: TRBV7-9; D: TRBD1; DNA: TGTGCCAGCAGCACTGGACAGGCCCTCAGCGAGCAGTTCTTC; CDR3: CASSTGQALSEQFF
length: 17; size: few; J: TRBJ2-5; V: TRBV19; D: TRBD1; DNA: TGTGCCAGTAGTATGATGGGACAGGGGGTACACCAAGAGACCCAGTACTTC; CDR3: CASSMMGQGVHQETQYF
length: 12; size: few; J: TRBJ1-5; V: TRBV29-1; D: -; DNA: TGCAGCGTCAAGATAGGTGGTCAGCCCCAGCATTTT; CDR3: CSVKIGGQPQHF
length: 16; size: -; J: TRBJ2-3; V: TRBV6-5; D: TRBD1; DNA: TGTGCCAGCAGTTTGGCGGACAGGGCGGGGACAGATACGCAGTATTTT; CDR3: CASSLADRAGTDTQYF
length: 16; size: -; J: TRBJ2-5; V: TRBV7-9; D: TRBD1; DNA: TGTGCCAGCAGCTTAGAACAGGGGGCTTGGCAAGAGACCCAGTACTTC; CDR3: CASSLEQGAWQETQYF